The rows below give T cell receptor beta chains drawn from one sample of a study of blood T cell repertoires in COVID-19. Some clones are missing from TCRdb's copy, which holds only in-frame ones; the method was immunoSEQ multiplex PCR. This table has about 150,000 clones, roughly 83% appearing once. What was sequenced was PBMCs or T cells enriched from blood (not recorded which). These receptors were collected from a man between 65 and 85 years old who had been exposed to COVID-19. Each CDR3 is given with its conserved first and last residue. A D gene is named only where the DNA matches it firmly. Clone size is stated in some rows and not others, as once, few, many or a class when expanded.

V	J	size	D	DNA	CDR3
TRBV28	TRBJ2-1	once	TRBD2	TGTGCCAGCAGCCTTAGGACTAGCGGGCAGTTCTTC	CASSLRTSGQFF
TRBV7-8	TRBJ2-2	once	TRBD2	TGTGCCAGCAGCTTCGGGCGGCCGAGGGAGGCGGGAGGAAGAACCGGGGAGCTGTTTTTT	CASSFGRPREAGGRTGELFF
TRBV5-4	TRBJ2-3	-	TRBD1	TGTGCCAGCAGCCCCCGACAGGGAGGCACAGATACGCAGTATTTT	CASSPRQGGTDTQYF
TRBV19	TRBJ1-2	-	-	TGTGCCAGTAGTATAGCATCCGGGATATCGATCGGTGGCTACACCTTC	CASSIASGISIGGYTF
TRBV27	TRBJ2-1	-	-	TGTGCCAGCAGTTTACAGGGCAATGAGCAGTTCTTC	CASSLQGNEQFF
TRBV9	TRBJ2-2	-	-	TGTGCCAGCAGCGTAGGAGGCGGGATGACCGGGGAGCTGTTTTTT	CASSVGGGMTGELFF
TRBV19	TRBJ1-5	-	TRBD1	TGTGCCAGTACCGGGACAGGGTGGGGCAATCAGCCCCAGCATTTT	CASTGTGWGNQPQHF
TRBV12-3/TRBV12-4	TRBJ2-7	-	-	TGTGCCAGCAGTCCCAGCTACGAGCAGTACTTC	CASSPSYEQYF
TRBV7-9	TRBJ1-1	once	-	TGTGCCAGCAGCTTAGCCCTCTACGATGAAGCTTTCTTT	CASSLALYDEAFF
TRBV28	TRBJ2-3	-	-	TGTGCCAGCAGGGACAGTGGCACAGATACGCAGTATTTT	CASRDSGTDTQYF
TRBV23-1	TRBJ1-1	-	-	TGCGCCAGCAGTCAATCGTGGGCCAAGCGGATGAACACTGAAGCTTTCTTT	CASSQSWAKRMNTEAFF
TRBV29-1	TRBJ1-1	-	-	TGCAGCGTAGGGGAAATGAACACTGAAGCTTTCTTT	CSVGEMNTEAFF
TRBV6-5	TRBJ2-3	few	TRBD2	TGTGCCAGCAGACCCGTTAGCGGGGGGGCCCACGTGTATTTT	CASRPVSGGAHVYF
TRBV4-1	TRBJ1-3	-	-	TGCGCCAGCAGCCCTTCAGGGGCTCTGGGCTCTGGAAACACCATATATTTT	CASSPSGALGSGNTIYF
TRBV19	TRBJ1-4	-	-	TGTGCCAGTAGAGACCCGTCCGGGACTAATGAAAAACTGTTTTTT	CASRDPSGTNEKLFF
TRBV4-3	TRBJ1-4	many	TRBD1	TGCGCCAGCAGCCGTCGACAGGGTGACGACGAAAAACTGTTTTTT	CASSRRQGDDEKLFF
TRBV28	TRBJ1-5	few	TRBD1	TGTGCCAGCAGCCTAGCGGGATGGGGCAGGGGGGGTTTGGGCAATCAGCCCCAGCATTTT	CASSLAGWGRGGLGNQPQHF
TRBV19	TRBJ1-1	few	-	TGTGCCAGTAGTCCTTGGAGACGGAGGGGCACTGAAGCTTTCTTT	CASSPWRRRGTEAFF
TRBV7-6	TRBJ2-3	-	TRBD2	TGTGCCAGCAGCCGGCCGGGGGGGAGCACAGATACGCAGTATTTT	CASSRPGGSTDTQYF
TRBV5-4	TRBJ2-1	-	TRBD2	TGTGCCAGCAGCTCCCGGGGGGGGCAGTTCTTC	CASSSRGGQFF
TRBV28	TRBJ1-1	few	-	TGTGCCAGCAGTCGACGACTGACGGGGAACACTGAAGCTTTCTTT	CASSRRLTGNTEAFF
TRBV11-3	TRBJ1-2	few	-	TGTGCCAGCAGCTTAGGTCGAGAGGAAGACACCTTC	CASSLGREEDTF
TRBV19	TRBJ1-1	-	-	TGTGCCAGTAGTAGTCGGATGACAGCTTTGAACACTGAAGCTTTCTTT	CASSSRMTALNTEAFF
TRBV7-9	TRBJ1-2	-	TRBD1	TGTGCCAGCAGCAGACAGGGATCTGGGGGCTACACCTTC	CASSRQGSGGYTF
TRBV10-2	TRBJ1-2	once	-	TGCGCCAGCCCACAGGGTGACTATGGCTACACCTTC	CASPQGDYGYTF
TRBV29-1	TRBJ1-1	-	-	TGCAGCGTCGGGGTTGGCCGTACTGAAGCTTTCTTT	CSVGVGRTEAFF
TRBV27	TRBJ2-6	once	-	TGTGCCAGCAGTTTATACTACAGGGCTGATGGGGCCAACGTCCTGACTTTC	CASSLYYRADGANVLTF
TRBV9	TRBJ2-5	-	TRBD1	TGTGCCAGCAGCTACTCGGGACAGTTAAATATGGAGACCCAGTACTTC	CASSYSGQLNMETQYF
TRBV6-2/TRBV6-3	TRBJ1-2	-	-	TGTGCCAGCAGTGCCTCCCAGGGGAAAATGCGCTACACCTTC	CASSASQGKMRYTF
TRBV7-9	TRBJ2-7	-	-	TGTGCCAGCAGCTTAGCCGGAGTCTACGAGCAGTACTTC	CASSLAGVYEQYF
TRBV6-5	TRBJ1-3	-	TRBD1	TGTGCCAGCAGTTACTCACGGACAGGCTCTGGAAACACCATATATTTT	CASSYSRTGSGNTIYF
TRBV5-1	TRBJ1-1	-	TRBD1	TGCGCCAGCAGCACTATGACAGGGGGCACTGAAGCTTTCTTT	CASSTMTGGTEAFF
TRBV5-1	TRBJ2-7	once	TRBD2	TGCGCCAGCAGCTTGTGGGCTAGCGGGGGGGCGTCGTCCTACGAGCAGTACTTC	CASSLWASGGASSYEQYF
TRBV3-1/TRBV3-2	TRBJ1-2	-	-	TGTGCCAGCAGCCCTGCTCGGGACTATGGCTACACCTTC	CASSPARDYGYTF
TRBV30	TRBJ1-2	-	-	TGTGCCTGGAGTGTACCCCTATTCGGCTACACCTTC	CAWSVPLFGYTF
TRBV21-1	TRBJ2-1	-	-	TGTGCCAGCAGCAAAGTTGGGGTAGCGGAAAATGAGCAGTTCTTC	CASSKVGVAENEQFF
TRBV3-1/TRBV3-2	TRBJ2-1	-	-	TGTGCCTCTCAGGGGCGGGGGTCTCGACCCAATGAGCAGTTCTTC	CASQGRGSRPNEQFF
TRBV27	TRBJ1-2	-	-	TGTGCCAGCGGCCGACGGACAGAAAACTATGGCTACACCTTC	CASGRRTENYGYTF
TRBV11-2	TRBJ1-2	-	-	TGTGCCAGCAGCCCTTCCAATACAGGCTCCTATGGCTACACCTTC	CASSPSNTGSYGYTF
TRBV2	TRBJ1-2	-	TRBD1	TGTGCCAGCAGTGCGTTGCGGGACAGGGGGCGCCGGTATGGCTACACCTTC	CASSALRDRGRRYGYTF
TRBV7-9	TRBJ1-6	-	-	TGTGCCAGCAGCCCCCGGGTTGGGGGGAATTCACCCCTCCACTTT	CASSPRVGGNSPLHF
TRBV29-1	TRBJ2-1	-	TRBD1	TGCAGCGTTGAAGAACCGACAGGGGGCGATGAGCAGTTCTTC	CSVEEPTGGDEQFF
TRBV7-3	TRBJ1-6	-	TRBD1	TGTGCCAGCAGCTCGGGACAGGAAGGCTGGGCCCTCCACTTT	CASSSGQEGWALHF
TRBV11-2	TRBJ1-2	few	-	TGTGCCAGCAGCCCCTCCGGACACTCCTATGGCTACACCTTC	CASSPSGHSYGYTF
TRBV4-3	TRBJ2-3	once	-	TGCGCCAGCAGCCAAGGGGTACGGGGCACAGATACGCAGTATTTT	CASSQGVRGTDTQYF
TRBV11-2	TRBJ2-7	-	-	TGTGCCAGCAGCTTCGGCAGGGCCTCCTACGAGCAGTACTTC	CASSFGRASYEQYF
TRBV7-6	TRBJ1-3	few	TRBD1	TGTGCCAGCAGCCCCCTTGGACAGGGGGCTTTAGGAAACACCATATATTTT	CASSPLGQGALGNTIYF
TRBV6-5	TRBJ1-5	-	TRBD1	TGTGCCAGCAGCCGAGGACAGGGAACATACCAGCCCCAGCATTTT	CASSRGQGTYQPQHF
TRBV19	TRBJ1-5	-	TRBD1	TGTGCCAGTAGTCCCCGGGACAGGGCAACTTATAGCAATCAGCCCCAGCATTTT	CASSPRDRATYSNQPQHF
TRBV7-2	TRBJ1-1	-	-	TGTGCCAGCAGCTTAAGAGAAGTAGGCCAGGGGCCCACTGAAGCTTTCTTT	CASSLREVGQGPTEAFF
TRBV11-2	TRBJ2-5	-	TRBD2	TGTGCCAGCAGCTTAGGGGGAGGGAGCGAGACCCAGTACTTC	CASSLGGGSETQYF
TRBV28	TRBJ1-2	few	-	TGTGCCAGCAGTCCACCAGGTGCAGGGAATCTACGTGGCTACACCTTC	CASSPPGAGNLRGYTF
TRBV14	TRBJ1-2	few	-	TGTGCCAGCAGCCAAATAACCGGGACACCTATGGGGGAGTACACCTTC	CASSQITGTPMGEYTF
TRBV28	TRBJ1-6	-	TRBD1	TGTGCCAGCGCTGTTTGGTCGGGACAGTACGATTCACCCCTCCACTTT	CASAVWSGQYDSPLHF
TRBV12-3/TRBV12-4	TRBJ1-1	-	-	TGTGCCAGCAGTTCCTTCGGGAACACTGAAGCTTTCTTT	CASSSFGNTEAFF
TRBV5-5	TRBJ2-6	-	-	TGTGCCAGCAGCCTCATCCCTAGAGGCTCTGGGGCCAACGTCCTGACTTTC	CASSLIPRGSGANVLTF
TRBV19	TRBJ2-2	once	-	TGTGCCAGTAATCCCAGGCCCGGGGAGCTGTTTTTT	CASNPRPGELFF
TRBV19	TRBJ2-2	-	-	TGTGCCAGTAGCCGGACTTCTTACACCGGGGAGCTGTTTTTT	CASSRTSYTGELFF